Listed below are T cell receptor beta chains from one sample, sequenced in a study of tumor and adjacent non-tumor tissue in lung cancer. TCRdb called the multiplex PCR reads again in MiXCR, with one record for every CDR3 protein. The sample contains over 110,000 distinct CDR3 sequences, around 60% of which appear only once. Specimen: lung tumor tissue. The receptor set was obtained from a man aged 60 to 75 with small cell lung cancer. Both conserved end residues are part of each CDR3. D genes are given only for firm matches. Only part of the rows carry a size: once, few, many, or a class if the clone is expanded.

size	V	J	D	CDR3	DNA
.	TRBV28	TRBJ1-2	TRBD1	CGSSTRQGFYGYAF	TGTGGCAGCAGTACCAGACAGGGCTTCTATGGCTACGCCTTC
many	TRBV20-1	TRBJ1-1	.	CSASRDNTEAFF	TGCAGTGCTAGCAGGGATAACACTGAAGCTTTCTTT
.	TRBV10-2	TRBJ2-1	.	CASGEKFRGLYNEQFF	TGCGCCAGCGGTGAGAAGTTCCGGGGACTCTACAATGAGCAGTTCTTC
many	TRBV12-3/TRBV12-4	TRBJ2-1	.	CASSWYNEQFF	TGTGCCAGCAGTTGGTATAATGAGCAGTTCTTC
many	TRBV20-1	TRBJ2-1	TRBD1	CSASRDRVYEQFF	TGCAGTGCCTCCCGGGACAGGGTTTATGAGCAGTTCTTC
many	TRBV11-2	TRBJ2-3	TRBD2	CASSLGGTSLSDTQYF	TGTGCCAGCAGCTTAGGAGGGACTAGCTTATCCGATACGCAGTATTTT
.	TRBV5-1	TRBJ2-3	.	CASSLAIATDTLYF	TGCGCTAGCAGCTTGGCCATCGCCACAGATACGCTGTATTTT
many	TRBV4-2	TRBJ2-5	.	CASSQGSRQETQYF	TGTGCCAGCAGCCAGGGGAGCAGGCAAGAGACCCAGTACTTC
.	TRBV30	TRBJ2-4	TRBD2	CAWSSGGVGAKNIQYF	TGTGCCTGGAGTTCGGGGGGGGTAGGGGCCAAAAACATTCAGTACTTC
few	TRBV6-2/TRBV6-3	TRBJ2-5	TRBD1	CASRNDRVGTQYF	TGTGCCAGCAGAAACGACAGGGTGGGGACCCAGTACTTC
.	TRBV11-3	TRBJ2-5	TRBD1	CASSADRVSQETQCF	TGTGCCAGCAGCGCTGACAGGGTGTCACAAGAGACCCAGTGCTTC
.	TRBV5-1	TRBJ2-3	.	CASSLVGMLPDTQYF	TGCGCCAGCAGCTTGGTGGGGATGCTGCCAGATACGCAGTATTTT
.	TRBV20-1	TRBJ2-1	TRBD2	CSAVLSGWANEQFF	TGCAGTGCTGTGCTTAGCGGGTGGGCCAATGAGCAGTTCTTC
many	TRBV5-4	TRBJ2-1	.	CASSVLGGWFGEQFF	TGTGCCAGCAGCGTCCTTGGTGGGTGGTTCGGTGAGCAGTTCTTC
.	TRBV6-6	TRBJ2-2	TRBD1	CAGSDLGQGYGAGELFF	TGTGCCGGCAGTGACCTCGGACAGGGGTACGGCGCCGGGGAGCTGTTTTTT
.	TRBV20-1	TRBJ1-2	.	CSARDSEGVHGYTF	TGCAGTGCTAGAGATAGTGAGGGGGTCCATGGCTACACCTTC
.	TRBV11-2	TRBJ1-1	.	CASSIGFGGSTEAFF	TGTGCCAGTAGCATAGGTTTCGGAGGGAGCACTGAAGCTTTCTTT
few	TRBV6-1	TRBJ1-5	TRBD1	CAASLGGQSNQPQHF	TGTGCCGCGTCGTTGGGGGGACAGAGCAATCAGCCCCAGCATTTT
many	TRBV5-1	TRBJ2-1	TRBD2	CASRPTSGTMYNEQFF	TGCGCCAGCAGGCCGACTAGCGGGACGATGTACAATGAGCAGTTCTTC
.	TRBV6-5	TRBJ2-2	TRBD1	CASRQWDRASGELFF	TGTGCCAGCAGACAATGGGACAGGGCATCCGGGGAGCTATTTTTT
many	TRBV5-1	TRBJ2-1	.	CASSGGKYYNEQFF	TGCGCCAGCAGCGGGGGGAAGTATTACAATGAGCAGTTCTTC
.	TRBV6-5	TRBJ1-6	.	CANWPYNSPLHF	TGTGCCAACTGGCCATATAATTCACCCCTCCACTTT
.	TRBV6-6	TRBJ2-1	.	CASARTNGHEQFF	TGTGCCAGCGCAAGGACTAACGGCCATGAGCAGTTCTTC
few	TRBV20-1	TRBJ2-7	TRBD1	CSARSGTGAREQYF	TGCAGTGCTAGATCCGGGACAGGGGCGCGGGAGCAGTACTTC
.	TRBV20-1	TRBJ2-3	TRBD2	CRAVRTGGRADTQYF	TGCAGAGCCGTCAGGACTGGCGGGAGGGCAGATACGCAGTATTTT
once	TRBV12-3/TRBV12-4	TRBJ1-5	.	CASSLNPVAQPRHF	TGTGCCAGCAGTTTAAATCCCGTGGCTCAGCCCCGGCATTTT
.	TRBV12-3/TRBV12-4	TRBJ2-3	TRBD2	CASSRGGRGTDTQYF	TGTGCCAGCAGCCGCGGGGGACGGGGCACAGATACGCAGTATTTT
.	TRBV18	TRBJ1-2	.	CASSPTGGQRYGYTF	TGTGCCAGCTCACCCACGGGAGGACAAAGATATGGCTACACCTTC
.	TRBV11-1	TRBJ2-3	.	CTSSLGVGSSTDIQYF	TGTACCAGCAGCTTAGGCGTGGGATCTAGCACAGATATTCAGTATTTT
.	TRBV4-2	TRBJ2-3	.	CANSTTGLFTNTQYF	TGTGCCAACAGCACAACGGGGCTTTTCACAAATACGCAGTATTTT
many	TRBV5-5	TRBJ2-5	TRBD1	CASSSDGTGGLKTQYF	TGTGCCAGCAGCTCGGACGGGACAGGGGGCTTGAAGACCCAGTACTTC
.	TRBV11-2	TRBJ2-3	TRBD1	CASTPGQWHADTRYF	TGTGCCAGCACGCCGGGACAGTGGCATGCAGATACGCGGTATTTT
medium-sized	TRBV6-6	TRBJ2-7	.	CASSAQSFAEQYF	TGTGCCAGCAGTGCCCAATCTTTCGCCGAGCAGTACTTC
few	TRBV12-3/TRBV12-4	TRBJ2-5	.	CASSSRYQETQYF	TGTGCCAGCAGTTCCCGGTACCAAGAGACCCAGTACTTC
.	TRBV20-1	TRBJ2-5	.	CSALRDRWQETQYF	TGCAGTGCTCTTAGAGATCGGTGGCAAGAGACACAGTACTTC
.	TRBV5-4	TRBJ2-3	TRBD2	CASSLVVSGGLDAQYF	TGTGCCAGCAGCTTAGTGGTTTCGGGAGGGTTAGATGCGCAGTATTTT
.	TRBV6-1	TRBJ2-3	TRBD1	CPSTGTGLTDTQYF	TGTCCCAGTACCGGGACAGGGCTCACAGATACGCAGTATTTT
.	TRBV11-3	TRBJ2-1	.	CAGSSYSGKAEQFF	TGTGCCGGCAGCTCATATAGCGGCAAGGCGGAGCAGTTCTTC
many	TRBV20-1	TRBJ2-3	.	CSARDPSGYTDTQYF	TGCAGTGCTAGAGATCCCAGCGGCTACACAGATACGCAGTATTTT
.	TRBV4-2	TRBJ2-7	.	CAGSQEGREQYF	TGTGCCGGCAGCCAAGAAGGTAGGGAGCAGTATTTC
many	TRBV5-1	TRBJ2-3	TRBD2	CASSGGLAGVTADTQYF	TGCGCCAGCAGCGGGGGACTAGCGGGAGTCACCGCAGATACGCAGTATTTT
.	TRBV5-1	TRBJ2-2	TRBD1	CASTIKGAGTGELFF	TGCGCCAGCACCATCAAGGGGGCCGGCACCGGGGAGCTGTTTTTT
.	TRBV7-9	TRBJ2-5	TRBD1	CASTLQGAKETQYF	TGTGCCAGCACCCTACAGGGGGCCAAGGAGACCCAGTACTTC
.	TRBV10-1	TRBJ2-5	TRBD2	CASRETSTSGARQTQYF	TGCGCCAGCAGGGAGACCTCGACTAGCGGTGCCCGACAGACCCAGTACTTC
.	TRBV29-1	TRBJ2-3	.	CSVEEERLGNTQYF	TGCAGCGTTGAGGAGGAGAGGTTGGGAAATACGCAGTATTTT